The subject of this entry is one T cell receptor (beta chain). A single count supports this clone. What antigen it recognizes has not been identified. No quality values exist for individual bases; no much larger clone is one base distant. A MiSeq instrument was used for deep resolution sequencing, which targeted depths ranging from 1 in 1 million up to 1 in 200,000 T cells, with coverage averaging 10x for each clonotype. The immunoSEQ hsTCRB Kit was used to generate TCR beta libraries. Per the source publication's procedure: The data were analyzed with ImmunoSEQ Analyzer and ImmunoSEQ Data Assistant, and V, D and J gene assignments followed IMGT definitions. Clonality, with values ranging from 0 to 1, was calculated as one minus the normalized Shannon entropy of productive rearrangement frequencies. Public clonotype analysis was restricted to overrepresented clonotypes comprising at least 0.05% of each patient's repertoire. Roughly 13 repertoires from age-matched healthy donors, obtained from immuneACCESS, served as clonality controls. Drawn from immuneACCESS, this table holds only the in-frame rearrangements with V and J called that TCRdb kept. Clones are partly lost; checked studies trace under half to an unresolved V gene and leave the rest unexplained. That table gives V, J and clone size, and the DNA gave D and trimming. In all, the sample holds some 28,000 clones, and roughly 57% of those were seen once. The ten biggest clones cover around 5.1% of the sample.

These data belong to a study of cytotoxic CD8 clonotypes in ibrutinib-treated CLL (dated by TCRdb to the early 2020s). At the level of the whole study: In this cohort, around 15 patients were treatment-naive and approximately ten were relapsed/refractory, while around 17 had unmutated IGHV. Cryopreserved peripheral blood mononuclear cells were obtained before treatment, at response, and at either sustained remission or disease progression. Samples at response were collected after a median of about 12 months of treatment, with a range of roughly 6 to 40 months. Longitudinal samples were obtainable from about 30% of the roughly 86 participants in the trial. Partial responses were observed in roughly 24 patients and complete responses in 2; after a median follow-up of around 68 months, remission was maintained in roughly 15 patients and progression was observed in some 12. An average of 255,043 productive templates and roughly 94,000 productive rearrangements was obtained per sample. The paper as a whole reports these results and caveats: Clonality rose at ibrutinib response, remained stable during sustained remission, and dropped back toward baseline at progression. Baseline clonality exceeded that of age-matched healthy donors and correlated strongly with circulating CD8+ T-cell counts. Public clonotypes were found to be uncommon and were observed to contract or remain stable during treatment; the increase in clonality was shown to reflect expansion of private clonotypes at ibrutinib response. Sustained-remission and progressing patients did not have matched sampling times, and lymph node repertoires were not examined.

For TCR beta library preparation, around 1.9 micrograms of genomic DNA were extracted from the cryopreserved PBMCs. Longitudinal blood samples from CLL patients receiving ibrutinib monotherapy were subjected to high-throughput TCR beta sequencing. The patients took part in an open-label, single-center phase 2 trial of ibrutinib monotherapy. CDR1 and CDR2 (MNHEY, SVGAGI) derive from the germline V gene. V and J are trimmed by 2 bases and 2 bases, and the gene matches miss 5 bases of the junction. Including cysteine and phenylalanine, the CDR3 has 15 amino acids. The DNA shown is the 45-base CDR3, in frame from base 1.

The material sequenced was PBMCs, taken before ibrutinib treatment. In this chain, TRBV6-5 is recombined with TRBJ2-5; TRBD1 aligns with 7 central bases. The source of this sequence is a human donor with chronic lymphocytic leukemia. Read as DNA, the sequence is TGTGCCAGCAGTTACGCCTGGGGACAGCAAGAGACCCAGTACTTC. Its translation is CASSYAWGQQETQYF.